This T cell receptor beta chain was identified during a study of blood T cell repertoires in COVID-19 (dated by TCRdb to 2018 to 2021). Background for the entire study: Samples covering the acute and convalescent phases of COVID-19 were provided by collaborators in the United States, Italy and Spain. The prospective study material was composed of cDNA or gDNA derived from T cells, B-cell-depleted T cells, or PBMCs. Subjects who had been exposed to COVID-19, were actively infected with it, or had recovered from it provided the deeply sampled blood TCRbeta repertoires that made up the dataset. A freely available public database, intended as a resource for researchers studying the immune response to SARS-CoV-2, is where the repertoires were released. Samples came from the ongoing ImmuneRACE study (first 160 participants) plus 1,254 subjects from 6 global collaborators. A de-identified subject ID, COVID-19 status, age in years and sex were almost always included in the sample metadata. Where available, HLA class I and class II types were taken from metadata supplied by the sample provider and were not determined by assay-based typing. What the work shows at the level of the full study, not this receptor alone: Clinical and demographic metadata were provided uncurated, with the amount varying by source and participant.

For this clone: Which antigen it targets is not known. No much larger clone is present one base from it, and per-base qualities are unavailable.

TCRbeta CDR3 regions were amplified from genomic DNA using the immunoSEQ Assay, a bias-controlled multiplex PCR. Per the original workflow: Nucleated cell counts per sample were estimated from amplification of reference gene primers within the assay. To quantify the absolute abundance of each unique TCRbeta CDR3 rearrangement, sequence reads were collapsed and filtered. For each sample, productive Simpson clonality was calculated as the square root of Simpson's diversity index across productive rearrangements. Sourced from immuneACCESS, this table was stored by TCRdb with only in-frame sequences that have V and J called. A share of the clones is absent; for the studies checked, an unresolved V gene accounts for under half, and the remainder has no known explanation. V and J calls and clone size come straight from that table; D and trimming were deduced from the DNA. This sample holds roughly 220,000 clones; about nine tenths were observed only once. Around 5.7% of the sample is in the top ten clones.

The collaborating institutions used their own protocols to collect whole blood in K2EDTA tubes. For TCRbeta analysis, collaborators shipped samples in one of three forms: frozen whole blood, isolated PBMCs, or DNA extracted from either of those sample types. V sheds 1 base and J sheds 3 bases, leaving 13 bases between their ends. Reading the germline V gene (reference sequence) gives CDR1 SEHNR and CDR2 FQNEAQ. The CDR3 measures 16 amino acids from cysteine to phenylalanine. Only the CDR3 part of the read is kept: 48 bases, read in frame from the first base. The rearrangement joined TRBV7-9 to TRBJ1-3; the D gene is unclear. The receptor was derived from a man older than 75 with acute or convalescent COVID-19. Sequenced: peripheral blood. The CDR3 region reads CASSLGQPADGNTIYF. Read as DNA, the sequence is TGTGCCAGCAGCTTAGGGCAGCCGGCGGATGGAAACACCATATATTTT. The CDR3 plus the reference TRBV7-9 and TRBJ1-3 genes for the other parts give the full variable domain: DTGVSQNPRHKITKRGQNVTFRCDPISEHNRLYWYRQTLGQGPEFLTYFQNEAQLEKSRLLSDRFSAERPKGSFSTLEIQRTEQGDSAMYLCASSLGQPADGNTIYFGEGSWLTVV.